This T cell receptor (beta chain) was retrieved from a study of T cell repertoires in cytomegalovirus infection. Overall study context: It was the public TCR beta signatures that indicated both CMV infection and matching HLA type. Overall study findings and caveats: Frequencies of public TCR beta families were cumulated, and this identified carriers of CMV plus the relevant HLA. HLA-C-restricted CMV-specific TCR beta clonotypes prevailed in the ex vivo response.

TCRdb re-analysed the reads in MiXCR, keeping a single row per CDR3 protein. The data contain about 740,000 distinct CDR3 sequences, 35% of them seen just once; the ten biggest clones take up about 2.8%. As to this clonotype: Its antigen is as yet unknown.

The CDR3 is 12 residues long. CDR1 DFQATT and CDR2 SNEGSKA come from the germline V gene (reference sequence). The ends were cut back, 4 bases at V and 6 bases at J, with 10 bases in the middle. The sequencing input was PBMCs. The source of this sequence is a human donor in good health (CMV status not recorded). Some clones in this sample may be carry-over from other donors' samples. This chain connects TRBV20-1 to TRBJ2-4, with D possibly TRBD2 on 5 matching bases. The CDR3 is CSANGRGNIQYF. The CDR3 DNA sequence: TGCAGTGCTAACGGACGGGGAAACATTCAGTACTTC.